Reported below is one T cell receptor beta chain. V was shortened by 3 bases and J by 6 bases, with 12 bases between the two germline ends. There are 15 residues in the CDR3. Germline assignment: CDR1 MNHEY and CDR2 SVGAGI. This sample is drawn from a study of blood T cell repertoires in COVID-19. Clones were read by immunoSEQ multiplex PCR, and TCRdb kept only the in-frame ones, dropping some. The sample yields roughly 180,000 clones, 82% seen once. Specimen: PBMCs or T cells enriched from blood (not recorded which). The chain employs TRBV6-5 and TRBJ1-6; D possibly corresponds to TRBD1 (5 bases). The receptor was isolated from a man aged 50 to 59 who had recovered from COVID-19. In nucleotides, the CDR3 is TGTGCCAGCAGTTATTTACAGGCCCCTAATTCACCCCTCCACTTT. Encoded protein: CASSYLQAPNSPLHF.